The clone carrying this T cell receptor (beta chain) was seen more than once but under ten times. With V trimmed by 3 bases and J by 6 bases, 5 bases remained unmatched. Germline V gene data show CDR1 as SEHNR and CDR2 as FQNEAQ (reference sequence). This CDR3 is 15 amino acids long. Unique molecular identifiers were incorporated into the prepared TCRbeta library. From the PCR reads, TCRdb called clonotypes with MiXCR, one entry per CDR3 protein. The repertoire holds about 610,000 distinct CDR3 sequences, with about 10% as singletons. The data originate from a study of T-cell reconstitution after alpha-beta-depleted transplantation in children.

The sample in question was PBMCs from the stem cell graft donor, obtained from the stem cell graft. The V and J genes are TRBV7-9 and TRBJ1-5; TRBD1 matches 10 bases. The TCR sequence derives from a human donor who donated a stem cell graft to a child with acute myeloid leukemia. The CDR3, as DNA: TGTGCCAGCAGCTTTGACAGGGGGCCCGGTCAGCCCCAGCATTTT. Its protein product is CASSFDRGPGQPQHF.